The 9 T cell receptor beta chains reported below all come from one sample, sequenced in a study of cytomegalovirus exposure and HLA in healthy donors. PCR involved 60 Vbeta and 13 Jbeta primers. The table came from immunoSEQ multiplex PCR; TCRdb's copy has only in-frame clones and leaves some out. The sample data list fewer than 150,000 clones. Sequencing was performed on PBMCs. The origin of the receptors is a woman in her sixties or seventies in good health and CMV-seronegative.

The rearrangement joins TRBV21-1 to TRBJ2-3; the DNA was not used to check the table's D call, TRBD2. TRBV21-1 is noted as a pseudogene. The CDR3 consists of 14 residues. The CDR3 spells CASSKVHMGLAQYF. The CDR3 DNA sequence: TGTGCCAGCAGCAAAGTGCACATGGGACTAGCGCAGTATTTT.

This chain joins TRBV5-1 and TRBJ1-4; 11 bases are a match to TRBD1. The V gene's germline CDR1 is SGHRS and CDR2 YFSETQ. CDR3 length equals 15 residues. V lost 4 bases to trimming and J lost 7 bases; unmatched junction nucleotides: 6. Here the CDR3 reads CASSQTGTGGEKLFF. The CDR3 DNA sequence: TGCGCCAGCAGCCAAACCGGGACAGGGGGTGAAAAACTGTTTTTT.

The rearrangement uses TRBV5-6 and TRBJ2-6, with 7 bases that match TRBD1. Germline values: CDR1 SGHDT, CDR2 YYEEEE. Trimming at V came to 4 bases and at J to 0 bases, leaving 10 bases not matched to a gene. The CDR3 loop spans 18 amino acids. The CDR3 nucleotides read TGTGCCAGCAGCCAGGTACGGACAGGACGCTCTGGGGCCAACGTCCTGACTTTC. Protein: CASSQVRTGRSGANVLTF.

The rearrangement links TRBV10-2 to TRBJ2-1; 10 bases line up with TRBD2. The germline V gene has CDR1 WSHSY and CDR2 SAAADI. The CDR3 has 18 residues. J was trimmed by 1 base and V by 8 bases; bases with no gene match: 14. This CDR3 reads CASSILGGAGGSYNEQFF. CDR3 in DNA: TGCGCCAGCTCGATTCTGGGGGGAGCGGGAGGGTCCTACAATGAGCAGTTCTTC.

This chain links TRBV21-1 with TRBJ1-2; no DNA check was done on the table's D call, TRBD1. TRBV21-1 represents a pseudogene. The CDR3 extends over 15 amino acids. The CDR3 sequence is CASSRGQGPAGGYTF. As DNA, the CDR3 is TGTGCCAGCAGCAGGGGACAGGGTCCCGCGGGGGGCTACACCTTC.

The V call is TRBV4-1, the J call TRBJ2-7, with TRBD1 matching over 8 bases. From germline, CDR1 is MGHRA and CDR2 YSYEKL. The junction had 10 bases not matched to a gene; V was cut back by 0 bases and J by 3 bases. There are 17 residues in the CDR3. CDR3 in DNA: TGCGCCAGCAGCCAAGAGCCCCTCGGACAGGGTCGCTACGAGCAGTACTTC. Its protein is CASSQEPLGQGRYEQYF.

In nucleotides, the CDR3 is TGTGCCAGCAGCGAAACAGGGACGGCTAATGAAAAACTGTTTTTT. This codes for CASSETGTANEKLFF. The chain carries TRBV5-6 and TRBJ1-4, with a possible D match to TRBD1 (6 bases). The CDR3 totals 15 residues. V was clipped by 4 bases and J by 3 bases, with 13 bases between them. Germline V CDR1 and CDR2: SGHDT, YYEEEE.

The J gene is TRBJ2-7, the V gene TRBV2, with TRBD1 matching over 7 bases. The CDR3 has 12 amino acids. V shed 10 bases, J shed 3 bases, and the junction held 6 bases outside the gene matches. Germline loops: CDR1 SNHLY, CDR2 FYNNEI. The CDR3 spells CANEGTDYEQYF. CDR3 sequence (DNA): TGTGCCAACGAAGGGACAGACTACGAGCAGTACTTC.

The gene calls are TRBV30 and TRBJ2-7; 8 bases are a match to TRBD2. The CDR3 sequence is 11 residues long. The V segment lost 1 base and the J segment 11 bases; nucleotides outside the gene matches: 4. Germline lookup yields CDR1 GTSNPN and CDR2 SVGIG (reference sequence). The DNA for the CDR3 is TGTGCCTGGAGTGAGGAGCGGGAGAAGTACTTC. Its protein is CAWSEEREKYF.